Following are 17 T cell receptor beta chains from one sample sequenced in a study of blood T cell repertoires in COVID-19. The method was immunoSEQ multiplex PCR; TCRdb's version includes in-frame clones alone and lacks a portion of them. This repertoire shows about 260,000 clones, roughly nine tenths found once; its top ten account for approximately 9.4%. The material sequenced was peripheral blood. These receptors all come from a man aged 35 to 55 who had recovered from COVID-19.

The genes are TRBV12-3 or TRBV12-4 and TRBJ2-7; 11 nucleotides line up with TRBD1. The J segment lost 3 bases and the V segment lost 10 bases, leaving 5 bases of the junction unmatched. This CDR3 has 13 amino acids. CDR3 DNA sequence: TGTGCCACCTCGGGACAGGGGGTCTACGAGCAGTACTTC. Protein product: CATSGQGVYEQYF.

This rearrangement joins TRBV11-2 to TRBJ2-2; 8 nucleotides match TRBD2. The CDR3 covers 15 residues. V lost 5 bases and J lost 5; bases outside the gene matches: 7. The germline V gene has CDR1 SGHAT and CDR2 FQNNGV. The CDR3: CASSPRGGGTGELFF. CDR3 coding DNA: TGTGCCAGCAGCCCGAGGGGCGGGGGGACCGGGGAGCTGTTTTTT.

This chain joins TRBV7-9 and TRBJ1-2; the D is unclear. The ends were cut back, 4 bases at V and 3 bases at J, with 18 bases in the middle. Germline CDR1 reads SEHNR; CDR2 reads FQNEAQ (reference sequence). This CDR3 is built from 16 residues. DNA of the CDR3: TGTGCCAGCAGCTCGCGGGCCTTAGGGATCGACTATGGCTACACCTTC. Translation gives CASSSRALGIDYGYTF.

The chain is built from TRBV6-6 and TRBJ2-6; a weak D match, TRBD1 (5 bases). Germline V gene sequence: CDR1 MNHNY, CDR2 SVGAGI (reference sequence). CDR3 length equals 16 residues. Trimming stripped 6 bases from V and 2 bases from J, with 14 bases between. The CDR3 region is CASSQGWGAGANVLTF. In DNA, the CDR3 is TGTGCCAGCAGCCAAGGGTGGGGCGCTGGGGCCAACGTCCTGACTTTC.

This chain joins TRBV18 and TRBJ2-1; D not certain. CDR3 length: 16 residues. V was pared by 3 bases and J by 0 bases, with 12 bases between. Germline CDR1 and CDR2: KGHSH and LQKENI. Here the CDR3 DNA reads TGTGCCAGCTCACCCCAGGTATTGAGCTCCTACAATGAGCAGTTCTTC. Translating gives CASSPQVLSSYNEQFF.

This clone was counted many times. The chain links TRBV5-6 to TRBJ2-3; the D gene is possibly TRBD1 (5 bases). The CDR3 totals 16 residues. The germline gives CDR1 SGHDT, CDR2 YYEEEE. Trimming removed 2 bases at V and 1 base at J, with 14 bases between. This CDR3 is CASSFGSRVRTDTQYF. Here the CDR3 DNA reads TGTGCCAGCAGCTTTGGGTCCAGGGTCCGCACAGATACGCAGTATTTT.

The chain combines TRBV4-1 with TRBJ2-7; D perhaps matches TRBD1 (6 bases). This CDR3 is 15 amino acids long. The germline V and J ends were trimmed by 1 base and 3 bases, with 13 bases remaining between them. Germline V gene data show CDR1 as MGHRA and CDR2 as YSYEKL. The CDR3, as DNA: TGCGCCAGCAGCCAAGCGACAGGTAGCGTCTACGAGCAGTACTTC. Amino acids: CASSQATGSVYEQYF.

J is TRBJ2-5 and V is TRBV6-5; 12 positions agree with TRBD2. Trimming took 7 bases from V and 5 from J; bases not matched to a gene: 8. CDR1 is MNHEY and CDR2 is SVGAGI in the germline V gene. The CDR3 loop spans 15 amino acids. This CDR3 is CASTPLAGGHETQYF. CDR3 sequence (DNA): TGTGCCAGCACACCTCTAGCGGGGGGGCATGAGACCCAGTACTTC.

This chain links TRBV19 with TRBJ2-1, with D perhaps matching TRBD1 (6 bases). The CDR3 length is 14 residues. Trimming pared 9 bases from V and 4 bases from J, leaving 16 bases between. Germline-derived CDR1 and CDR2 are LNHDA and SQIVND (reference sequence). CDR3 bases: TGTGCCAGCCTCCCTAGGGGGTCGTACAATGAGCAGTTCTTC. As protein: CASLPRGSYNEQFF.

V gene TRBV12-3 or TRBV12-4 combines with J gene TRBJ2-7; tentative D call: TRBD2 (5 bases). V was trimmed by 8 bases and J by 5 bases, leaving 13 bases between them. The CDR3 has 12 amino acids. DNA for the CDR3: TGTGCCAGCCGGCTCCGGAGGAACGAGCAGTACTTC. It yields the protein CASRLRRNEQYF.

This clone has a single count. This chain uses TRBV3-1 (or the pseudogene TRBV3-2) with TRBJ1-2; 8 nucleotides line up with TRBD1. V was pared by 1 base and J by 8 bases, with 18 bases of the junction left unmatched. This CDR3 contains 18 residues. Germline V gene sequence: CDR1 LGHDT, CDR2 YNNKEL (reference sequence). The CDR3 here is CASSQAPGQGRVRSGYTF. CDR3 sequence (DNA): TGTGCCAGCAGCCAAGCTCCCGGACAGGGAAGAGTGAGAAGCGGCTACACCTTC.

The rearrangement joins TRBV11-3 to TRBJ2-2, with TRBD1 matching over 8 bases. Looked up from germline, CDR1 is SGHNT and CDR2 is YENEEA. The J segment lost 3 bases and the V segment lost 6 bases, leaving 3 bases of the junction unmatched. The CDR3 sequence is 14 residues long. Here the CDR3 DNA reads TGTGCCAGCAGTGTACAGGGGGACACCGGGGAGCTGTTTTTT. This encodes CASSVQGDTGELFF.

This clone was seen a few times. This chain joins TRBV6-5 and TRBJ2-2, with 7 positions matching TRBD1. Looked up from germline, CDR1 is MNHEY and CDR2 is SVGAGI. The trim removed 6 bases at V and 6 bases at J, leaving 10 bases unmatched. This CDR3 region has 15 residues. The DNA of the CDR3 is TGTGCCAGCAGACAACCCAACAGGGGAGCCGGGGAGCTGTTTTTT. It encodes CASRQPNRGAGELFF.

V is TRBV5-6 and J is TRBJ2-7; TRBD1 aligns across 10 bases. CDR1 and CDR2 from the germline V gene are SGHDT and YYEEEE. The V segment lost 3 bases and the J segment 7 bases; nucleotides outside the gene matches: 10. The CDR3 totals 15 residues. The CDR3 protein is CASSSTGTGVGEQYF. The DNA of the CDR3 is TGTGCCAGCAGCTCAACCGGGACAGGGGTGGGTGAGCAGTACTTC.

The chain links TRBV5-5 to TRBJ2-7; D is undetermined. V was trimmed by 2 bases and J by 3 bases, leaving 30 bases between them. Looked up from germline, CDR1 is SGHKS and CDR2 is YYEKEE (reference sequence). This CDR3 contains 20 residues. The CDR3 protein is CASSFGRHQLGIQANYEQYF. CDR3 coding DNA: TGTGCCAGCAGCTTTGGTCGACACCAACTGGGTATTCAAGCCAACTACGAGCAGTACTTC.

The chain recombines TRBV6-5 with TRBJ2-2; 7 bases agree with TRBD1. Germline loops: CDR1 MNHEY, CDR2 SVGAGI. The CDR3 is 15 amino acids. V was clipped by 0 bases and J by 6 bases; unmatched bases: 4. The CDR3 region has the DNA TGTGCCAGCAGTTACTCGAGCCAGGGGGCCGGGGAGCTGTTTTTT. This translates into CASSYSSQGAGELFF.

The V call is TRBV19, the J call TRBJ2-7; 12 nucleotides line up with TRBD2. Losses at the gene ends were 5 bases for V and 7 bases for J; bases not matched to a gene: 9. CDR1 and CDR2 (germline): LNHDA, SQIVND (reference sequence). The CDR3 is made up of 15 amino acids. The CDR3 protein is CASSVTSGRSREQYF. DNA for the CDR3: TGTGCCAGTAGTGTAACTAGCGGGAGGTCCAGAGAGCAGTACTTC.